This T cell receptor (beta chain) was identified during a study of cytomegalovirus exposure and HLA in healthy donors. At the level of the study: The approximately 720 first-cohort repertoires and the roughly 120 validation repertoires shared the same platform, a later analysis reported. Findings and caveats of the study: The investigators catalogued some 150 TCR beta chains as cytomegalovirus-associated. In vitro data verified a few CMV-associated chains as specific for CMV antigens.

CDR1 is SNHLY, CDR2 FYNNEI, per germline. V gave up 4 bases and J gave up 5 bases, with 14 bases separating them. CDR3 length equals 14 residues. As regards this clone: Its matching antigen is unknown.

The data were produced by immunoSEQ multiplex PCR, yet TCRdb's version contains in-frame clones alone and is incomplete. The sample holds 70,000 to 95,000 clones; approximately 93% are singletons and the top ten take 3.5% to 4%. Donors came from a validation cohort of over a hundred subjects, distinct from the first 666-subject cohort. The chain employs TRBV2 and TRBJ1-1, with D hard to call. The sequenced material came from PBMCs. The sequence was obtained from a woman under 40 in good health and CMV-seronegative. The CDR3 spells CASSVGEGQTEAFF. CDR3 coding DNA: TGTGCCAGCAGTGTAGGAGAGGGCCAGACTGAAGCTTTCTTT.